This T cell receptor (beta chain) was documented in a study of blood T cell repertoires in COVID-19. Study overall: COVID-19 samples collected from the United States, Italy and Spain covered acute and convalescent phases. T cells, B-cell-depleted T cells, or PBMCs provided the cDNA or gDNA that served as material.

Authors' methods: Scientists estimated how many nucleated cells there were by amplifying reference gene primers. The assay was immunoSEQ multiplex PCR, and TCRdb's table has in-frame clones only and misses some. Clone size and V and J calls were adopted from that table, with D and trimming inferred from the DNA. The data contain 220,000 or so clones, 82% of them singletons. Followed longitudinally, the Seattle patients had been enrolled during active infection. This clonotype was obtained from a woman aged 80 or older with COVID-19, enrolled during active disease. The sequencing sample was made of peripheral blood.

The CDR3 region has the DNA TGTGCCAGCAGCTCGGGACTCCCCATCACAGATACGCAGTATTTT. Residues: CASSSGLPITDTQYF. The J gene is TRBJ2-3, the V gene TRBV7-9; TRBD2 might be the D (6 bases). The CDR3 has 15 amino acids. V was pared by 4 bases and J by 2 bases, with 13 bases between. Germline loops: CDR1 SEHNR, CDR2 FQNEAQ (reference sequence). Using reference TRBV7-9 and TRBJ2-3 for the parts outside the CDR3, the full variable domain is DTGVSQNPRHKITKRGQNVTFRCDPISEHNRLYWYRQTLGQGPEFLTYFQNEAQLEKSRLLSDRFSAERPKGSFSTLEIQRTEQGDSAMYLCASSSGLPITDTQYFGPGTRLTVL.